Shown below are 16 T cell receptor beta chains from a single sample sequenced in a study of regulatory dendritic cells for organ transplantation. The protocol was immunoSEQ multiplex PCR, while the TCRdb copy is restricted to in-frame clones and leaves out a portion. The top ten hold approximately 0.1% of the sample, which has 26,000 or so clones, roughly four fifths seen once. The sequenced material came from naive CD4+ T cells from blood. Described subset: CD45RA+ naive T cells. These receptors were collected from a human donor in good health.

The rearrangement uses TRBV4-1 and TRBJ1-4, with 7 bases identical to TRBD1. Germline CDR1 and CDR2: MGHRA and YSYEKL. Germline trimming cut 4 bases from V and 7 bases from J; bases unmatched to any gene: 9. The CDR3 is 15 residues long. CDR3 DNA sequence: TGCGCCAGCAGCCGCGCCGGCACAGGGGCTGAAAAACTGTTTTTT. It codes for CASSRAGTGAEKLFF.

The chain recombines TRBV6-5 with TRBJ2-5; 7 nucleotides match TRBD2. This CDR3 is 14 amino acids long. Germline loops: CDR1 MNHEY, CDR2 SVGAGI. Trimming at V came to 2 bases and at J to 5 bases, leaving 5 bases not matched to a gene. CDR3 coding DNA: TGTGCCAGCAGTTACCATAGCGGGTCGGAGACCCAGTACTTC. It specifies CASSYHSGSETQYF.

The genes are TRBV18 and TRBJ2-7, with 9 bases aligning to TRBD1. Germline CDR1 reads KGHSH; CDR2 reads LQKENI. V trimming: 3 bases; J trimming: 6 bases; junction bases outside the gene matches: 6. This CDR3 region has 14 residues. Written as DNA, the CDR3 is TGTGCCAGCTCACCCGGACAGGGGTCTTCCGAGCAGTACTTC. Encoded protein: CASSPGQGSSEQYF.

The J gene is TRBJ1-2, the V gene TRBV9, with D unresolved. This CDR3 has 15 residues. The germline V gene has CDR1 SGDLS and CDR2 YYNGEE. Deletions cut 0 bases from V and 5 bases from J, with 14 bases between. The CDR3 here is CASSVAPVTGYGYTF. The DNA for the CDR3 is TGTGCCAGCAGCGTAGCACCGGTTACGGGGTATGGCTACACCTTC.

V usage is TRBV7-2 and J usage is TRBJ2-7; 12 bases line up with TRBD1. The CDR3 extends over 18 amino acids. Germline V CDR1 and CDR2: SGHTA, FQGNSA. The trim removed 5 bases at V and 3 bases at J, leaving 14 bases unmatched. CDR3 in DNA: TGTGCCAGCAGCCCGCCGGGGTTGGGACAGGGGGCTTTCTACGAGCAGTACTTC. As protein: CASSPPGLGQGAFYEQYF.

The chain joins TRBV27 to TRBJ2-5; TRBD2 aligns across 8 bases. Germline lookup yields CDR1 MNHEY and CDR2 SMNVEV (reference sequence). V shed 4 bases, J shed 0 bases, and the junction held 10 bases outside the gene matches. The CDR3 sequence is 17 residues long. CDR3 sequence reads: CASSSFRRGGDQETQYF. CDR3 DNA sequence: TGTGCCAGCAGTTCCTTTAGACGGGGGGGAGACCAAGAGACCCAGTACTTC.

In this sample, this clone turned up a few times. The chain joins TRBV19 to TRBJ1-2; TRBD1 is a possible D gene (6 bases). V shed 5 bases and J shed 9 bases, with 16 bases lying between them. This CDR3 has 13 amino acids. Germline V gene sequence: CDR1 LNHDA, CDR2 SQIVND (reference sequence). The CDR3 sequence: CASSSGTTMRYTF. The CDR3 DNA follows: TGTGCCAGTAGTTCTGGGACAACGATGCGCTACACCTTC. Full variable domain (outside the CDR3, taken from reference TRBV19 and TRBJ1-2): DGGITQSPKYLFRKEGQNVTLSCEQNLNHDAMYWYRQDPGQGLRLIYYSQIVNDFQKGDIAEGYSVSREKKESFPLTVTSAQKNPTAFYLCASSSGTTMRYTFGSGTRLTVV.

The chain carries TRBV6-5 and TRBJ2-1, with D possibly matching TRBD1 (5 bases). V was pared by 6 bases and J by 8 bases, with 14 bases between. The CDR3 spans 13 residues. CDR1 is MNHEY and CDR2 is SVGAGI in the germline V gene. The CDR3 bases are TGTGCCAGCAGGATTCAGGGAAGCGATGAGCAGTTCTTC. This gives the protein CASRIQGSDEQFF.

This clone occurred once. The J gene is TRBJ1-4, the V gene TRBV6-6; TRBD1 matches 8 bases. The V and J ends lost 5 bases and 4 bases, in that order; junction bases with no gene match: 6. The CDR3 contains 15 residues. Germline CDR1 reads MNHNY; CDR2 reads SVGAGI (reference sequence). The CDR3 here is CASSRRQGNNEKLFF. The CDR3 coding sequence is TGTGCCAGCAGTCGCAGACAGGGGAATAATGAAAAACTGTTTTTT.

V usage is TRBV27 and J usage is TRBJ2-1, with 9 bases lining up with TRBD1. This CDR3 has 15 residues. Germline V gives CDR1 MNHEY, CDR2 SMNVEV (reference sequence). Unmatched junction bases numbered 2, after V lost 4 bases and J lost 1 base. This chain's CDR3 is CASSSTGGSYNEQFF. The CDR3 DNA is TGTGCCAGCAGTTCGACAGGGGGTTCCTACAATGAGCAGTTCTTC.

J is TRBJ2-1 and V is TRBV27, with D possibly matching TRBD1 (5 bases). Trimming left V 6 bases short and J 8 bases short, with 20 bases between. Germline V gene lookup returns CDR1 MNHEY and CDR2 SMNVEV (reference sequence). The CDR3 totals 15 residues. CDR3 nucleotides: TGTGCCAGCAGGAGAACCAGGGTTCGGGTAGATGAGCAGTTCTTC. Translation: CASRRTRVRVDEQFF.

This chain links TRBV5-1 with TRBJ1-4, with D perhaps TRBD1 (5 bases). CDR1 is SGHRS, CDR2 YFSETQ, per germline. This CDR3 comprises 16 residues. Between the trimmed V and J ends, which lost 4 bases and 3 bases, there was a span of 16 bases. The CDR3: CASSQAGIRANEKLFF. The CDR3 DNA reads TGCGCCAGCAGCCAAGCAGGGATTCGAGCTAATGAAAAACTGTTTTTT.

This sequence joins TRBV5-1 and TRBJ2-5, with 10 bases aligning to TRBD2. V dropped 4 bases and J dropped 2; count of bases not matched to a gene: 5. Looked up from germline, CDR1 is SGHRS and CDR2 is YFSETQ. The CDR3 sequence is 15 residues long. For the CDR3, the DNA is TGCGCCAGCAGCATTAGCGGGGGGTCACAAGAGACCCAGTACTTC. As protein: CASSISGGSQETQYF.

The V and J genes are TRBV18 and TRBJ2-5; perhaps TRBD2 as D (5 bases). The V and J ends lost 0 bases and 1 base respectively, with 9 bases between them. CDR1 is KGHSH and CDR2 is LQKENI in the germline V gene. The CDR3 is 15 amino acids. CDR3 sequence reads: CASSPPWRTQETQYF. The CDR3 DNA sequence: TGTGCCAGCTCACCACCCTGGAGGACCCAAGAGACCCAGTACTTC.

The chain uses TRBV6-1 and TRBJ2-3; the D gene is possibly TRBD2 (6 bases). The CDR3 is made up of 14 amino acids. Trimming stripped 4 bases from V and 3 bases from J, with 11 bases between. Germline V lookup: CDR1 MNHNS, CDR2 SASEGT. The CDR3 loop reads CASSGLVGTDTQYF. In nucleotides, the CDR3 is TGTGCCAGCAGTGGACTAGTTGGAACAGATACGCAGTATTTT.

The chain recombines TRBV19 with TRBJ2-5, with 12 bases identical to TRBD1. Trimming cost V 7 bases and J 5 bases; bases outside gene matches: 8. CDR1 and CDR2 from the germline V gene are LNHDA and SQIVND (reference sequence). The CDR3 has 15 amino acids. The DNA for the CDR3 is TGTGCCAGTACCTTGGGACAGGGGGCTGCCGAGACCCAGTACTTC. This encodes CASTLGQGAAETQYF.